What follows is one T cell receptor beta chain and its context. The data stem from a study of control samples from healthy donors and cancer patients. Libraries were prepared by immunoSEQ multiplex PCR; TCRdb keeps only in-frame clonotypes and omits some of them. The sample shows about 12,000 clones, over 75% of them seen only once. Germline CDR1 MNHEY, CDR2 SVGAGI. This CDR3 is 15 amino acids long. With V trimmed by 6 bases and J by 0 bases, 8 bases remained unmatched. V usage is TRBV6-5 and J usage is TRBJ2-7; 7 bases align to TRBD1. This sequence was found in a male donor with melanoma. Sequenced sample: formalin-fixed, paraffin-embedded tissue. CDR3 DNA: TGTGCCAGCAGGGCCGGCCGGACAGGCTCCTACGAGCAGTACTTC. Protein: CASRAGRTGSYEQYF.